These T cell receptor beta chains were read from a single sample in a study of T cells in Graves' hyperthyroidism and ophthalmopathy. A single record per CDR3 protein comes from TCRdb applying MiXCR to the multiplex PCR reads. Of about 640,000 distinct CDR3 sequences in the sample, around 20% are singletons; the top ten hold under 35%. Sequenced: blood. The receptor set was obtained from a man aged 25 to 40 with Graves' ophthalmopathy. Both conserved end residues are trimmed from each CDR3.

V	J	CDR3
TRBV3-1	TRBJ2-1	ASSQDGPSRRTTGADNEQF
TRBV28	TRBJ2-7	ASSLLPAGGYNEQY
TRBV27	TRBJ2-5	ASTRTSGRRGSRETQY
TRBV5-5	TRBJ2-7	ASSTNPGVLAGGPETEQY
TRBV30	TRBJ2-1	AWSVPGNNEQF
TRBV6-2/TRBV6-3	TRBJ1-1	ASRPRGRSKGYTEAF
TRBV11-2	TRBJ1-4	ASSFTGGENEKLF
TRBV5-1	TRBJ1-1	ASSLVGAGAEAF
TRBV5-1	TRBJ2-3	ASSILRGISTDTQY
TRBV27	TRBJ2-7	ASSTHTSYEQY
TRBV5-1	TRBJ2-7	ASSARARQGHEQY
TRBV7-9	TRBJ2-7	ASSLGPNQGVYEQY
TRBV7-2	TRBJ1-2	ASSWQESGYT
TRBV6-1	TRBJ1-6	ASRGGVGRDSPLH
TRBV12-3/TRBV12-4	TRBJ1-3	ASSPGTVYGNTIY
TRBV5-1	TRBJ2-7	ASSLGQGAVEQY
TRBV6-9	TRBJ1-2	ASSSPGTGAYGYT
TRBV7-6	TRBJ2-1	ASSLVGTGINNEQF
TRBV7-8	TRBJ1-2	ASSITGGIYGYT
TRBV27	TRBJ2-1	ASSLRDLYNEQF
TRBV29-1	TRBJ2-3	SVARIAGGPSTDTQY
TRBV5-1	TRBJ2-7	ASSLAGLADSYEQY
TRBV6-1	TRBJ2-7	ASSESGTAYEQY
TRBV2	TRBJ1-2	ASTVTEGVGYGYT
TRBV7-9	TRBJ1-1	ASSHTRRNTEAF
TRBV5-1	TRBJ1-6	ASSLGQGLTPLH
TRBV10-3	TRBJ2-2	AIGRGDTGELF
TRBV2	TRBJ2-5	ASGTFIETRY
TRBV13	TRBJ2-7	ASSSPGPAGSYEQY
TRBV7-2	TRBJ1-5	ASSLTDLSNQPQH
TRBV5-1	TRBJ2-2	ASSLGDAGELF
TRBV5-1	TRBJ2-1	ASSGGRGGDEQF
TRBV28	TRBJ2-7	ASRTTGAQY
TRBV7-9	TRBJ2-2	ASSLGPAGVTGELF
TRBV7-9	TRBJ2-7	GSSGTGPNEQY
TRBV7-9	TRBJ2-5	ASSLAGLAGQETQY
TRBV12-3/TRBV12-4	TRBJ2-3	ASTSSGSNADTQY
TRBV29-1	TRBJ2-1	SVASRQGGDEQF
TRBV2	TRBJ1-1	ASSEWTGDGNTEAF
TRBV30	TRBJ1-5	AWDRGSQPQH
TRBV28	TRBJ2-2	ASRAGYGELF